This passage covers 7 T cell receptor beta chains from one sample sequenced in a study of T cell responses to AZD1222 COVID-19 vaccine. The protocol was immunoSEQ multiplex PCR, while the TCRdb copy is restricted to in-frame clones and leaves out a portion. Of around 160,000 clones listed, approximately 89% were seen once; the top ten hold about 15%. The input for sequencing was peripheral blood, taken on day 0 of AZD1222 vaccination. These receptors were collected from an adult in good health.

This clone was counted a single time. J is TRBJ1-1 and V is TRBV5-1, with 8 bases lining up with TRBD1. The CDR3 spans 13 residues. J was trimmed by 4 bases and V by 7 bases; bases with no gene match: 6. Germline CDR1 and CDR2: SGHRS and YFSETQ. The CDR3 sequence: CASYQTGGTEAFF. CDR3 nucleotide sequence: TGCGCCAGCTATCAAACAGGGGGCACTGAAGCTTTCTTT.

This chain connects TRBV19 to TRBJ1-2; no reliable D call. The CDR3 has 14 amino acids. Per the germline V gene, CDR1 is LNHDA and CDR2 is SQIVND (reference sequence). Trimming removed 8 bases from V and 4 bases from J, with 17 bases in between. The CDR3 reads CASGGEFPLYGYTF. Here the CDR3 DNA reads TGTGCCAGTGGCGGGGAATTCCCTCTCTATGGCTACACCTTC.

The genes are TRBV19 and TRBJ1-2; D is perhaps TRBD1 (5 bases). From germline, CDR1 is LNHDA and CDR2 SQIVND (reference sequence). The CDR3 consists of 15 residues. V was clipped by 6 bases and J by 2 bases, with 16 bases between them. CDR3 sequence reads: CASRPPGRGNYGYTF. In DNA, the CDR3 is TGTGCCAGTAGACCCCCGGGGAGGGGCAACTATGGCTACACCTTC.

The chain couples TRBV6-5 to TRBJ1-5, with D maybe TRBD1 (5 bases). With 7 bases removed from V and 3 bases from J, the gap between germline ends came to 10 bases. The CDR3 has 13 amino acids. Germline CDR1 is MNHEY and CDR2 is SVGAGI. CDR3 bases: TGTGCCAGCACCTTCGGGGCCAATCAGCCCCAGCATTTT. Translated: CASTFGANQPQHF.

The gene calls are TRBV29-1 and TRBJ2-7, with TRBD1 matching over 7 bases. Per germline, CDR1 SQVTM and CDR2 ANQGSEA. With V trimmed by 5 bases and J by 2 bases, 12 bases remained unmatched. This CDR3 region has 15 residues. As DNA, the CDR3 is TGCAGCGTTTATAAACCGGGACAGAAAGCCTACGAGCAGTACTTC. Translation gives CSVYKPGQKAYEQYF.

The chain carries TRBV3-1 (or the pseudogene TRBV3-2) and TRBJ1-1, with 9 bases matching TRBD1. The CDR3 spans 14 residues. The V and J ends lost 2 bases and 10 bases, in that order; junction bases with no gene match: 8. CDR1 is LGHDT, CDR2 YNNKEL, per germline (reference sequence). CDR3 in amino acids: CASSQPTGGTGAFF. CDR3 in DNA: TGTGCCAGCAGCCAACCAACAGGGGGCACGGGAGCTTTCTTT.

This chain joins TRBV5-1 and TRBJ1-1; perhaps TRBD1 as D (6 bases). V lost 4 bases and J lost 11, with 18 bases in between. The CDR3 consists of 13 residues. Germline values: CDR1 SGHRS, CDR2 YFSETQ. CDR3 residues: CASSLFMDSLAFF. In nucleotides, the CDR3 is TGCGCCAGCAGCCTCTTCATGGACAGCCTGGCTTTCTTT.